The rows below give T cell receptor beta chains drawn from one sample of a study of T-cell reconstitution after alpha-beta-depleted transplantation in children. Each CDR3 protein gets one entry after TCRdb re-called the PCR reads with MiXCR. The table shows about 98,000 distinct CDR3 sequences, with roughly 6% occurring only once. Specimen: PBMCs, mostly from graft donor cells, collected 60 days after TCRalphabeta/CD19-depleted stem cell transplant. All receptors come from a female patient aged 2-9 years who had a stem cell transplant for Fanconi anemia, so the T cells may come from the graft donor. Each CDR3 is given with its conserved first and last residue. D genes are given only for firm matches. Not every row has a clone size; where given, it reads once, few, many or a size class.

V	J	size	D	CDR3	DNA
TRBV28	TRBJ2-2	few	TRBD1	CASSFHRGDTGELFF	TGTGCCAGCAGTTTCCACAGGGGTGACACCGGGGAGCTGTTTTTT
TRBV20-1	TRBJ1-1	-	TRBD1	CSARQGLNTEAFF	TGCAGTGCTCGACAGGGTTTGAACACTGAAGCTTTCTTT
TRBV10-3	TRBJ2-3	many	TRBD1	CAISGRQGTADTQYF	TGTGCCATCAGCGGACGACAGGGTACGGCAGATACGCAGTATTTT
TRBV3-1	TRBJ1-2	many	-	CASSQDHRGYYGYTF	TGTGCCAGCAGCCAAGATCATAGGGGTTACTATGGCTACACCTTC
TRBV3-1	TRBJ2-4	few	TRBD1	CASSDRQGKNIQYF	TGTGCCAGCAGCGACCGACAGGGAAAAAACATTCAGTACTTC
TRBV5-6	TRBJ1-1	many	-	CASSVDRNTEAFF	TGTGCCAGCAGCGTCGACAGGAACACTGAAGCTTTCTTT
TRBV5-6	TRBJ2-7	many	-	CASNIDNDEQYF	TGTGCCAGCAATATTGACAATGACGAGCAGTACTTC
TRBV4-2	TRBJ2-3	many	TRBD1	CASSQEVRGQSTDTQYF	TGTGCCAGCAGCCAAGAAGTCAGGGGGCAATCAACGGATACGCAGTATTTT
TRBV12-3/TRBV12-4	TRBJ2-7	many	TRBD2	CASSLNGTGGYEQYF	TGTGCCAGCAGTTTAAATGGGACCGGGGGGTACGAGCAGTACTTC
TRBV30	TRBJ2-7	-	TRBD1	CAYGTGRGYEQYF	TGTGCCTACGGGACAGGTAGAGGTTACGAGCAGTACTTC
TRBV3-1	TRBJ2-1	many	TRBD2	CASSVWTSGGQSSYNEQFF	TGTGCCAGCAGTGTATGGACTAGCGGGGGTCAGAGCTCCTACAATGAGCAGTTCTTC
TRBV6-1	TRBJ2-7	many	-	CASSPRVSDYEQYF	TGTGCCAGCAGTCCCCGGGTTTCGGACTACGAGCAGTACTTC
TRBV28	TRBJ2-7	many	-	CASTIRWTSLGEQYF	TGTGCCAGCACCATCAGGTGGACATCCTTGGGAGAGCAGTACTTC
TRBV12-3/TRBV12-4	TRBJ2-2	many	-	CASSLVPGELFF	TGTGCCAGCAGTTTAGTCCCAGGGGAGCTGTTTTTT
TRBV28	TRBJ1-4	many	-	CASSLEGVEKLFF	TGTGCCAGCAGTTTGGAGGGAGTTGAAAAACTGTTTTTT
TRBV23-1	TRBJ2-3	few	-	CASSPMGLPGTDTQYF	TGCGCCAGCAGCCCAATGGGACTCCCGGGGACAGATACGCAGTATTTT
TRBV5-1	TRBJ2-2	many	-	CASSLARQATGELFF	TGCGCCAGCAGCTTGGCCAGACAGGCAACCGGGGAGCTGTTTTTT
TRBV12-3/TRBV12-4	TRBJ2-2	-	-	CASSLSMATGELFF	TGTGCCAGCAGTTTATCTATGGCGACCGGGGAGCTGTTTTTT
TRBV5-1	TRBJ2-2	many	-	CASSSTSNTGELFF	TGCGCCAGCAGCTCTACTTCGAACACCGGGGAGCTGTTTTTT
TRBV5-1	TRBJ1-5	few	-	CASSLITGNNQPQHF	TGCGCCAGCAGCCTAATTACAGGGAACAATCAGCCCCAGCATTTT
TRBV12-3/TRBV12-4	TRBJ2-5	many	-	CASSFRLAYETQYF	TGTGCCAGCAGTTTTAGGCTAGCTTACGAGACCCAGTACTTC
TRBV14	TRBJ2-1	medium-sized	-	CASSQVRASSNEQFF	TGTGCCAGCAGCCAAGTTAGGGCTAGCTCTAATGAGCAGTTCTTC
TRBV18	TRBJ2-7	few	-	CASSPNREGEQYF	TGTGCCAGCTCACCTAACAGGGAGGGCGAGCAGTACTTC
TRBV7-2	TRBJ2-7	many	TRBD1	CASSLGTGNYEQYF	TGTGCCAGCAGCTTAGGGACAGGGAACTACGAGCAGTACTTC
TRBV11-2	TRBJ2-5	many	TRBD2	CASSPGRNGDETQYF	TGTGCCAGCAGCCCCGGGAGGAATGGGGACGAGACCCAGTACTTC
TRBV11-2	TRBJ2-7	many	-	CASSLLGRGYEQYF	TGTGCCAGCAGCTTACTCGGGAGAGGCTACGAGCAGTACTTC
TRBV19	TRBJ2-7	-	TRBD2	CASRASGTKPYEQYF	TGTGCCAGTAGAGCCTCCGGGACTAAACCCTACGAGCAGTACTTC
TRBV7-3	TRBJ2-1	many	-	CASSLGGRQFF	TGTGCCAGCAGCTTAGGGGGGAGGCAGTTCTTC
TRBV11-2	TRBJ2-7	many	-	CASSLDWIYQAWGPSSYEQYF	TGTGCCAGCAGCTTAGACTGGATCTACCAGGCTTGGGGTCCCAGCTCCTACGAGCAGTACTTC